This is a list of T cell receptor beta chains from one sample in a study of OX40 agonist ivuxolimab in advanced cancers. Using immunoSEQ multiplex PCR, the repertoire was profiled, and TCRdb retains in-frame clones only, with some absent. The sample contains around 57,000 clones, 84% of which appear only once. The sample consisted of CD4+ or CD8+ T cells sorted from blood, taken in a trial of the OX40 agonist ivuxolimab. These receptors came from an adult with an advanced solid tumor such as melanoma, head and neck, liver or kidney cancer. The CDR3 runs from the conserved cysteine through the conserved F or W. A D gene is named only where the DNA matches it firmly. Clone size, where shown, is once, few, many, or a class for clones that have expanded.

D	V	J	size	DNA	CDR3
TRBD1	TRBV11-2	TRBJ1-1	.	TGTGCCAGCAGCTTAATAGGACAGGGGTCCGCGTTTGACACTGAAGCTTTCTTT	CASSLIGQGSAFDTEAFF
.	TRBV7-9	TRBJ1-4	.	TGTGCCAGCAGCTTAGCAGGGGCTAATGAAAAACTGTTTTTT	CASSLAGANEKLFF
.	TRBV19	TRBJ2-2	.	TGTGCCAGTAGTATCCTGAGGGGATTTTACACCGGGGAGCTGTTTTTT	CASSILRGFYTGELFF
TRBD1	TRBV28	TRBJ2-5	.	TGTGCCAGCCTCCGTACAGGGGACGGAGAGACCCAGTACTTC	CASLRTGDGETQYF
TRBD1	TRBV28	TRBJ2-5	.	TGTGCCAGCAGTTCTTCCGGGACAGCCAAAGAGACCCAGTACTTC	CASSSSGTAKETQYF
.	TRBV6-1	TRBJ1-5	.	TGTGCCAGCACGGTGGAGTTAGATCAGCCCCAGCATTTT	CASTVELDQPQHF
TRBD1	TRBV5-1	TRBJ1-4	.	TGCGCCAGCAGCCTCCAAGGGGGCACTAATGAAAAACTGTTTTTT	CASSLQGGTNEKLFF
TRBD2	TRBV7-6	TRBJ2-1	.	TGTGCCAGCAGCTTAGCCGGGCTAGCGGACTACAATGAGCAGTTCTTC	CASSLAGLADYNEQFF
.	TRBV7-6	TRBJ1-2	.	TGTGCCAGCAGCTTAGATTCCTGGAACTATGGCTACACCTTC	CASSLDSWNYGYTF
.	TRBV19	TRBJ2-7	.	TGTGCCAGTACCCCACAGGGTAAGGCCTACGAGCAGTACTTC	CASTPQGKAYEQYF
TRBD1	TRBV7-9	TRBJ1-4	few	TGTGCCAGCAGCCCCGGGACAGGGCATAGGATGAGGACTAATGAAAAACTGTTTTTT	CASSPGTGHRMRTNEKLFF
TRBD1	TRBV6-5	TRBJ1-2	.	TGTGCCAGCAGTCCCCCGGACAGGGGGAGCTACACCTTC	CASSPPDRGSYTF
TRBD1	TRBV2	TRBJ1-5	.	TGTGCCAGCAGTCGACAGGGGGCTTATCAGCCCCAGCATTTT	CASSRQGAYQPQHF
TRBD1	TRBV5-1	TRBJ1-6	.	TGCGCCAGCAGCTTGACAGGGGGGTTTTCACCCCTCCACTTT	CASSLTGGFSPLHF
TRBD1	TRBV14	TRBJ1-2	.	TGTGCCAGCAGGAGGACAGGTCGGAACTATGGCTACACCTTC	CASRRTGRNYGYTF
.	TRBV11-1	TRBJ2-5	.	TGTGCCAGCAGCTACTGGTCGTACCAAGAGACCCAGTACTTC	CASSYWSYQETQYF
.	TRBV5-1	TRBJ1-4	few	TGCGCCAGCAGCTGGGACGGATCTAATGAAAAACTGTTTTTT	CASSWDGSNEKLFF
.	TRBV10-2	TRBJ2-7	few	TGCGCCAGCAGTGAGAGTCTGGTCGCTTCCTACGAGCAGTACTTC	CASSESLVASYEQYF
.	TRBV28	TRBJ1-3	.	TGTGCCAGCAGTTTTGGGTTAGGGGTTCCGGGAAACACCATATATTTT	CASSFGLGVPGNTIYF
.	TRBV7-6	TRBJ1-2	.	TGTGCCAGCAGCTCCCTGCGGGGACTGGATGGCTACACCTTC	CASSSLRGLDGYTF
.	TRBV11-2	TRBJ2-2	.	TGTGCCAGCAGCCCGAGGGGCTTAAGGGTGGCGAACACCGGGGAGCTGTTTTTT	CASSPRGLRVANTGELFF
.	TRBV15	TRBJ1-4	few	TGTGCCACCAGCCTCCACCCTTGGAGTAATGAAAAACTGTTTTTT	CATSLHPWSNEKLFF
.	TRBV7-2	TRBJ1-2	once	TGTGCCAGCAGCGCACAGGGTACCTATGGCTACACCTTC	CASSAQGTYGYTF
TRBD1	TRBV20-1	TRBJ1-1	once	TGCAGTGCCGGAAGGGGACAGGAAGCTTTCTTT	CSAGRGQEAFF
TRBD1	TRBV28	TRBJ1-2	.	TGTGCCAGCAGTTACGGACAGGACCCTTACTATGGCTACACCTTC	CASSYGQDPYYGYTF
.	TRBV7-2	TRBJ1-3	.	TGTGCCAGCAGCTTAGTGACAGGTCCTGGAAACACCATATATTTT	CASSLVTGPGNTIYF
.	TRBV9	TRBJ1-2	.	TGTGCCAGCAGAGGCGGACCGGGGGCCGGGTTGAGTGAAGGCTACACCTTC	CASRGGPGAGLSEGYTF
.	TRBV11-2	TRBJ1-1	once	TGTGCCAGCAGCCTCGACGCAGGCTTGGGAGCTTTCTTT	CASSLDAGLGAFF
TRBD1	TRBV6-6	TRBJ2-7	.	TGTGCCAGCAGTTACGGGGCAGGGGGTAGGTCCGAGCAGTACTTC	CASSYGAGGRSEQYF
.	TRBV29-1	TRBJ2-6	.	TGCAGCGTTGACAGCTCTGGGGCCAACGTCCTGACTTTC	CSVDSSGANVLTF
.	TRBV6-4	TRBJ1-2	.	TGTGCCAGCAGTTGGGACGTTACCAACTATGGCTACACCTTC	CASSWDVTNYGYTF
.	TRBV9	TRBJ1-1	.	TGTGCCAGCAGCGTACATGGGGACACTGAAGCTTTCTTT	CASSVHGDTEAFF
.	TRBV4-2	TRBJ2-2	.	TGTGCCAGCAGCCAAGAAGGTCAATACACCGGGGAGCTGTTTTTT	CASSQEGQYTGELFF
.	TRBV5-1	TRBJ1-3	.	TGCGCCAGCAGCTTGGACGCGGCAGTTCGTTCTGGAAACACCATATATTTT	CASSLDAAVRSGNTIYF
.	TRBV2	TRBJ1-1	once	TGTGCCAGCAGTGAACAGCAGGGGCCGGGCCGAGGCTCCGAAGCTTTCTTT	CASSEQQGPGRGSEAFF
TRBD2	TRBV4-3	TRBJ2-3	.	TGCGCCAGCAGCCAAGTGGCTAGCGGGGGTTTTGATACGCAGTATTTT	CASSQVASGGFDTQYF
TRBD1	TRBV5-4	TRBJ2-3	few	TGTGCCAGCAGCTCAGGACAGGGAGGAGATACGCAGTATTTT	CASSSGQGGDTQYF